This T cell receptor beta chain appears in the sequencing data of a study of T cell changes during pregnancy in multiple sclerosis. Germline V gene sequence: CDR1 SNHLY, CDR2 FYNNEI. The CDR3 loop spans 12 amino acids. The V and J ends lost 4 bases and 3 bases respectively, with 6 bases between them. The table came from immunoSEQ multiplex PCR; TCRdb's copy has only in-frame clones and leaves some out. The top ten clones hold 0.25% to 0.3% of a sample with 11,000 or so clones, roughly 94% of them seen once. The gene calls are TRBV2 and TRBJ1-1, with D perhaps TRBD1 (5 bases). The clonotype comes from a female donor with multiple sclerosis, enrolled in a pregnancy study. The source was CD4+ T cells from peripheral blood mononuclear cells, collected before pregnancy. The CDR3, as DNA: TGTGCCAGCAGTGCCAGGGACACTGAAGCTTTCTTT. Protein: CASSARDTEAFF.